This entry concerns a single T cell receptor beta chain. The data were obtained in a study of blood T cell repertoires in COVID-19. Study context: The United States, Italy and Spain were the sources of the acute and convalescent COVID-19 samples. Sources were T cells, B-cell-depleted T cells, or PBMCs; the material itself was cDNA or gDNA.

Original analysis: Reference gene primer amplification gave estimated nucleated cell counts. The table came from immunoSEQ multiplex PCR; TCRdb's copy has only in-frame clones and leaves some out. Clone size and the V and J calls come from that table; the DNA yielded D and trimming. The sample has about 330,000 clones, approximately 88% seen once; the top ten hold 4%. CDR3 length equals 15 residues. The junction had 4 bases not matched to a gene; V was cut back by 1 base and J by 4 bases. Per the germline V gene, CDR1 is SGHTA and CDR2 is FQGNSA. The V and J genes are TRBV7-2 and TRBJ2-7; 10 bases fit TRBD1. The clonotype comes from a woman aged 50 to 65 with active or convalescent COVID-19. The sample was peripheral blood. The CDR3 DNA reads TGTGCCAGCAGCTTAGAGGACAGGGGGGGATACGAGCAGTACTTC. Translation gives CASSLEDRGGYEQYF. The variable domain in full, with the rest retrieved from reference TRBV7-2 and TRBJ2-7, is GAGVSQSPSNKVTEKGKDVELRCDPISGHTALYWYRQSLGQGLEFLIYFQGNSAPDKSGLPSDRFSAERTGGSVSTLTIQRTQQEDSAVYLCASSLEDRGGYEQYFGPGTRLTVT.